Listed here are 27 T cell receptor beta chains from one sample, sequenced in a study of Ad26.COV2.S vaccination and SARS-CoV-2 variants. As to treatment: roughly 19 received Ad26.COV2.S at low or high dose, single or two shots; roughly 5 received placebo; per-sample allocation not given. The samples were gathered on day 63 after the first injection of vaccine or placebo. This table comes from immunoSEQ multiplex PCR, and its TCRdb copy is limited to in-frame clones, with some not included. The table lists hundreds of thousands of clones, roughly nine tenths of them singletons. The material was peripheral blood, obtained in a trial of Ad26.COV2.S vaccine versus placebo. Source of these receptors: a person aged 18 to 65 who received the Ad26.COV2.S COVID-19 vaccine or a placebo.

This CDR3 reads CASSEGGSGSEQFF. The DNA of the CDR3 is TGTGCCAGCAGTGAGGGTGGGAGCGGGAGCGAGCAGTTCTTC. The rearrangement uses TRBV2 and TRBJ2-1; TRBD2 agrees at 8 bases. The V gene end was trimmed by 3 bases and the J gene end by 10 bases; junction bases not matched to a gene: 8. This CDR3 has 14 amino acids. From germline, CDR1 is SNHLY and CDR2 FYNNEI.

This clone was seen only a few times. J is TRBJ1-3 and V is TRBV5-1; D unresolved. Trimming pared 0 bases from V and 4 bases from J, leaving 17 bases between. Germline loops: CDR1 SGHRS, CDR2 YFSETQ. CDR3 length: 17 residues. CDR3 region: CASSLAASTSGGNTIYF. CDR3 DNA: TGCGCCAGCAGCTTGGCGGCCAGCACCTCAGGAGGAAACACCATATATTTT.

CDR3 bases: TGTGCCAGCAGTGAAAGTAGTACCTACGAGCAGTACTTC. This translates into CASSESSTYEQYF. This rearrangement joins TRBV6-1 to TRBJ2-7; D not certain. V was clipped by 2 bases and J by 2 bases, with 7 bases between them. CDR3 length: 13 residues. Germline lookup yields CDR1 MNHNS and CDR2 SASEGT.

The V and J genes are TRBV27 and TRBJ2-7, with 9 bases identical to TRBD1. The CDR3 is made up of 14 amino acids. Per the germline V gene, CDR1 is MNHEY and CDR2 is SMNVEV (reference sequence). The junction had 7 bases not matched to a gene; V was cut back by 5 bases and J by 5 bases. DNA for the CDR3: TGTGCCAGCAGTGCCTGGGACAGGGTCCACGAGCAGTACTTC. Translated, it gives CASSAWDRVHEQYF.

The rearrangement joins TRBV3-1 (or the pseudogene TRBV3-2) to TRBJ2-7; D is undetermined. CDR1 is LGHDT, CDR2 YNNKEL, per germline (reference sequence). The CDR3 covers 14 residues. Trimming took off 0 bases at V and 0 bases at J, with 6 bases between the two ends. CDR3 sequence reads: CASSQEVHSYEQYF. CDR3 DNA sequence: TGTGCCAGCAGCCAAGAGGTCCACTCCTACGAGCAGTACTTC.

The rearrangement uses TRBV30 and TRBJ1-5, with TRBD1 as a possible D gene (5 bases). Trimming left V 2 bases short and J 7 bases short, with 12 bases between. The CDR3 sequence is 13 residues long. Germline CDR1 GTSNPN, CDR2 SVGIG (reference sequence). CDR3 nucleotides: TGTGCCTGGAGTCCCCAGGGAGGGCAGCCCCAGCATTTT. It specifies CAWSPQGGQPQHF.

The rearrangement links TRBV5-1 to TRBJ2-2, with 7 bases lining up with TRBD1. Germline assignment: CDR1 SGHRS and CDR2 YFSETQ. Trimming removed 2 bases from V and 4 bases from J; junction bases left unmatched: 5. The CDR3 is 15 residues long. CDR3 DNA: TGCGCCAGCAGCTTCGACAGGGCGGGCACCGGGGAGCTGTTTTTT. Its translation is CASSFDRAGTGELFF.

This chain joins TRBV30 and TRBJ2-7, with D unclear. The CDR3 totals 13 residues. Germline values: CDR1 GTSNPN, CDR2 SVGIG (reference sequence). Trimming shortened V by 2 bases and J by 5 bases, and 13 bases separated the two germline ends. The DNA for the CDR3 is TGTGCCTGGAGTTCCACCTGGGCAAACGAGCAGTACTTC. Amino acid sequence: CAWSSTWANEQYF.

CDR3: CASSLSPRDYEQYF. The CDR3 nucleotides are TGTGCCAGCAGCTTGAGTCCCAGGGACTACGAGCAGTACTTC. V is TRBV5-5 and J is TRBJ2-7; TRBD1 might be the D (5 bases). Germline V lookup: CDR1 SGHKS, CDR2 YYEKEE (reference sequence). This CDR3 region has 14 residues. Trimming pared 1 base from V and 3 bases from J, leaving 11 bases between.

The chain joins TRBV5-5 to TRBJ2-3; 9 bases map to TRBD1. The V segment lost 4 bases and the J segment 3 bases; nucleotides outside the gene matches: 9. There are 16 residues in the CDR3. Germline V gene data show CDR1 as SGHKS and CDR2 as YYEKEE (reference sequence). CDR3: CASSLGQGLLTDTQYF. CDR3 nucleotides: TGTGCCAGCAGCCTAGGACAGGGGTTGTTGACAGATACGCAGTATTTT.

This chain connects TRBV11-1 to TRBJ2-7; D unclear. Trimming pared 4 bases from V and 0 bases from J, leaving 7 bases between. This CDR3 spans 13 amino acids. The germline V gene has CDR1 SGHAT and CDR2 FQDESV (reference sequence). The CDR3 protein is CASSSQSSYEQYF. The DNA of the CDR3 is TGTGCCAGCAGCTCCCAAAGCTCCTACGAGCAGTACTTC.

This clone has only one observation. The rearrangement uses TRBV4-3 and TRBJ1-3; 7 nucleotides line up with TRBD1. Germline CDR1 LGHNA, CDR2 YSLEER. Germline trimming cut 0 bases from V and 4 bases from J; bases unmatched to any gene: 6. CDR3 length equals 16 residues. DNA for the CDR3: TGCGCCAGCAGCCAAGATGGAGGGACAGCGGGAAACACCATATATTTT. Translating it yields CASSQDGGTAGNTIYF.

The chain links TRBV16 to TRBJ2-3; TRBD2 matches at 11 bases. Germline CDR1 and CDR2: KGHSY and FQNENV. J was trimmed by 14 bases and V by 4 bases; bases with no gene match: 11. This CDR3 has 14 amino acids. The CDR3, as DNA: TGTGCCAGCAGCCGCATTGAAGCTAGCGGGAGGCGGTATTTT. Amino acid sequence: CASSRIEASGRRYF. Variable domain in full (rest from reference TRBV16 and TRBJ2-3): GEEVAQTPKHLVRGEGQKAKLYCAPIKGHSYVFWYQQVLKNEFKFLISFQNENVFDETGMPKERFSAKCLPNSPCSLEIQATKLEDSAVYFCASSRIEASGRRYFGPGTRLTVL.

The chain couples TRBV6-5 to TRBJ1-2; a possible D gene is TRBD1 (5 bases). Between the trimmed V and J ends, which lost 2 bases and 3 bases, there was a span of 13 bases. CDR1 and CDR2 (germline): MNHEY, SVGAGI. The length of the CDR3 is 15 residues. The CDR3: CASSYVPGRYYGYTF. The CDR3 coding sequence is TGTGCCAGCAGTTACGTCCCAGGGAGGTACTATGGCTACACCTTC.

This clone was seen only once. V gene TRBV12-3 or TRBV12-4 combines with J gene TRBJ1-3; D is unclear. This CDR3 region has 13 residues. V lost 5 bases, J lost 4 bases, and 9 bases lay in between. The CDR3: CASSQTAGNTIYF. The CDR3, as DNA: TGTGCCAGCAGTCAAACCGCCGGAAACACCATATATTTT.

The rearrangement uses TRBV3-1 (or the pseudogene TRBV3-2) and TRBJ2-3, with D maybe TRBD1 (5 bases). Trimming left V 0 bases short and J 7 bases short, with 8 bases between. This CDR3 is built from 13 residues. Germline V lookup: CDR1 LGHDT, CDR2 YNNKEL (reference sequence). DNA for the CDR3: TGTGCCAGCAGCCAAGACAGGGCGAATACGCAGTATTTT. Protein product: CASSQDRANTQYF.

CDR3 residues: CASRSGQGTDGYTF. The DNA for the CDR3 is TGTGCCAGCAGGTCGGGACAGGGGACAGATGGCTACACCTTC. The gene calls are TRBV28 and TRBJ1-2; 10 bases are a match to TRBD1. The CDR3 is 14 residues long. V shed 6 bases and J 6 bases; nucleotides not matched to a gene: 7. Germline CDR1 MDHEN, CDR2 SYDVKM.

Written as DNA, the CDR3 is TGTGCCATCAAAGGGGGACGCCCCGAGACCCAGTACTTC. Translated: CAIKGGRPETQYF. This chain uses TRBV10-3 with TRBJ2-5; D is possibly TRBD1 (6 bases). Trimming shortened V by 7 bases and J by 5 bases, and 14 bases separated the two germline ends. Looked up from germline, CDR1 is ENHRY and CDR2 is SYGVKD. The CDR3 extends over 13 amino acids.

The chain has TRBV9 and TRBJ2-3; D gene ambiguous. This CDR3 region has 14 residues. V lost 0 bases and J lost 4, with 9 bases in between. Germline V gives CDR1 SGDLS, CDR2 YYNGEE. The CDR3 region has the DNA TGTGCCAGCAGCGTAGGGGTAGCCGCAGATACGCAGTATTTT. Translated: CASSVGVAADTQYF.

The gene calls are TRBV18 and TRBJ1-5; D unresolved. In germline, CDR1 is KGHSH, CDR2 LQKENI. This CDR3 has 12 residues. Trimming removed 5 bases at V and 3 bases at J, with 5 bases between. CDR3 amino acids: CASSANNQPQHF. The CDR3 DNA is TGTGCCAGCTCAGCCAACAATCAGCCCCAGCATTTT.

This clone was counted once. V and J are TRBV5-1 and TRBJ2-5; 8 nucleotides match TRBD1. The germline V gene encodes CDR1 SGHRS and CDR2 YFSETQ. CDR3 length: 15 residues. After removal of 2 bases from V and 5 bases from J, the junction contained 8 bases not matched to a gene. CDR3 DNA: TGCGCCAGCAGCTTACTGACAGGGGTCGTGGAGACCCAGTACTTC. As protein: CASSLLTGVVETQYF.

This chain links TRBV5-1 with TRBJ2-3; TRBD1 or TRBD2 may be the D gene (6 bases each). From germline, CDR1 is SGHRS and CDR2 YFSETQ. With 5 bases removed from V and 1 base from J, the gap between germline ends came to 17 bases. The CDR3 sequence is 16 residues long. CDR3 in DNA: TGCGCCAGCAGTAAAGAAGGGGGGCTCGGCACAGATACGCAGTATTTT. It specifies CASSKEGGLGTDTQYF.

The chain links TRBV6-5 to TRBJ2-2; D not certain. V was shortened by 0 bases and J by 7 bases, with 6 bases between the two germline ends. Germline CDR1 and CDR2: MNHEY and SVGAGI. The CDR3 is 13 residues long. The DNA for the CDR3 is TGTGCCAGCAGTTACTCGAGAAGCGGGGAGCTGTTTTTT. It is translated as CASSYSRSGELFF.

The V gene is TRBV6-2 or TRBV6-3, the J gene TRBJ2-1; D gene uncertain. Trimming took off 6 bases at V and 8 bases at J, with 11 bases between the two ends. The CDR3 is 12 amino acids. The germline CDR1 and CDR2 sequences are MNHEY and SVGEGT. CDR3 residues: CASSQTRYEQFF. The CDR3 DNA reads as TGTGCCAGCAGCCAGACCAGGTATGAGCAGTTCTTC.

V gene TRBV5-6 combines with J gene TRBJ2-1, with a tentative D call TRBD2 (6 bases). The CDR3 spans 14 residues. Trimming cost V 4 bases and J 6 bases, with 14 bases left between them. The germline CDR1 and CDR2 sequences are SGHDT and YYEEEE. CDR3 DNA: TGTGCCAGCAGCCCGGACGCCGGGAGCAATGAGCAGTTCTTC. It specifies CASSPDAGSNEQFF.

This sequence joins TRBV6-2 or TRBV6-3 and TRBJ1-1; perhaps TRBD1 as D (6 bases). The germline CDR1 and CDR2 sequences are MNHEY and SVGEGT. V lost 4 bases and J lost 8, with 17 bases in between. The CDR3 has 14 amino acids. CDR3 DNA sequence: TGTGCCAGCAGTTCCGCTAAGGGCAGGGGCGAAGCTTTCTTT. Translation gives CASSSAKGRGEAFF.

This chain uses TRBV2 with TRBJ2-3; TRBD1 agrees at 7 bases. The junction had 9 bases not matched to a gene; V was cut back by 6 bases and J by 3 bases. The CDR3 contains 15 residues. Germline CDR1 is SNHLY and CDR2 is FYNNEI. CDR3 region: CASRKGQAGTDTQYF. In nucleotides, the CDR3 is TGTGCCAGCAGGAAAGGACAGGCAGGTACAGATACGCAGTATTTT.